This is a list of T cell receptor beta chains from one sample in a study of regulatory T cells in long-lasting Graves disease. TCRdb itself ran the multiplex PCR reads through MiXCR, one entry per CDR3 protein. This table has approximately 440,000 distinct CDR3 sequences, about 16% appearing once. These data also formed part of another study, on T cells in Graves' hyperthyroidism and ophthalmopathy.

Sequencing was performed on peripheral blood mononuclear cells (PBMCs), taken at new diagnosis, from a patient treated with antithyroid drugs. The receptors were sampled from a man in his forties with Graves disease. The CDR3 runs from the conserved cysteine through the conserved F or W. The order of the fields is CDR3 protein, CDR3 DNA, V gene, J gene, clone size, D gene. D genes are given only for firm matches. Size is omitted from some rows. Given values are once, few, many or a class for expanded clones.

CATSDLQGQGSEQFF	TGTGCCACCAGTGATTTGCAGGGACAGGGTTCTGAGCAGTTCTTC	TRBV24-1	TRBJ2-1	.	TRBD1
CASSLADRVAGELFF	TGCGCCAGCAGCTTGGCAGACAGGGTCGCCGGGGAGCTGTTTTTT	TRBV5-1	TRBJ2-2	few	TRBD1
CASSFQTSGNPPQETQYF	TGTGCCAGCAGCTTTCAGACTAGCGGGAACCCTCCTCAAGAGACCCAGTACTTC	TRBV7-9	TRBJ2-5	many	TRBD2
CASSMSGTGNTEAFF	TGTGCCAGTAGTATGTCCGGGACAGGGAACACTGAAGCTTTCTTT	TRBV19	TRBJ1-1	few	TRBD1
CSAIQGSNQPQHF	TGCAGTGCGATACAGGGGAGCAATCAGCCCCAGCATTTT	TRBV20-1	TRBJ1-5	.	TRBD1
CSVAYRGRQETQYF	TGCAGCGTTGCGTATAGGGGGCGACAAGAGACCCAGTACTTC	TRBV29-1	TRBJ2-5	.	TRBD1
CAWEIGTSNGNEQFF	TGTGCCTGGGAAATCGGGACTAGCAATGGCAATGAGCAGTTCTTC	TRBV30	TRBJ2-1	many	TRBD2
CASSSQDGYTF	TGCGCCAGCAGCTCCCAGGACGGCTACACCTTC	TRBV5-1	TRBJ1-2	many	.
CASSEAWTSRTDTQYF	TGTGCCAGCAGTGAAGCGTGGACTAGCAGAACAGATACGCAGTATTTT	TRBV2	TRBJ2-3	many	TRBD2
CASSLETGGGGYEQYF	TGTGCCAGCAGTTTAGAGACCGGTGGGGGGGGCTACGAGCAGTACTTC	TRBV28	TRBJ2-7	few	TRBD2
CASSDRDRVYEQYF	TGTGCCAGTAGCGACCGGGACAGGGTCTACGAGCAGTACTTC	TRBV6-1	TRBJ2-7	many	TRBD1
CSASGSGSTDTQYF	TGCAGTGCTAGTGGTAGCGGGAGCACAGATACGCAGTATTTT	TRBV20-1	TRBJ2-3	many	TRBD2
CASSPQMKHSYEQYF	TGTGCCAGCAGCCCCCAGATGAAACACTCCTACGAGCAGTACTTC	TRBV6-1	TRBJ2-7	many	.
CSARRGAYNEQFF	TGCAGTGCTCGGCGGGGAGCCTACAATGAGCAGTTCTTC	TRBV20-1	TRBJ2-1	many	.
CATSDFGQDNTQYF	TGTGCCACCAGTGATTTCGGACAGGACAATACGCAGTATTTT	TRBV24-1	TRBJ2-3	many	TRBD1
CATSDLPSGGYDEQFF	TGTGCCACCAGTGATTTGCCCTCGGGCGGGTATGATGAGCAGTTCTTC	TRBV24-1	TRBJ2-1	many	.
CASTTFPLATSGRAEAGYNEQFF	TGTGCCAGCACTACCTTCCCTCTCGCGACTAGCGGGAGGGCCGAAGCAGGTTACAATGAGCAGTTCTTC	TRBV27	TRBJ2-1	many	TRBD2
CASSYTAGADTQYF	TGTGCCAGCAGTTATACAGCGGGGGCAGATACGCAGTATTTT	TRBV6-9	TRBJ2-3	.	TRBD2
CASSRGQGSYGYTF	TGTGCCAGCAGCCGGGGACAGGGGAGCTATGGCTACACCTTC	TRBV12-3/TRBV12-4	TRBJ1-2	many	TRBD1
CASSQDLGDYTNEQFF	TGTGCCAGCAGCCAAGATCTGGGGGACTATACCAATGAGCAGTTCTTC	TRBV3-1	TRBJ2-1	many	TRBD2
CASGPVPGQESYEQYF	TGTGCTAGTGGTCCCGTCCCGGGACAGGAGAGCTACGAGCAGTACTTC	TRBV12-5	TRBJ2-7	many	TRBD1
CQWSRDGYEQYF	TGCCAGTGGAGTCGGGATGGCTACGAGCAGTACTTC	TRBV20-1	TRBJ2-7	many	.
CASSQSASGRGSETQYF	TGTGCCAGCAGCCAATCTGCTAGCGGGAGAGGGTCTGAGACCCAGTACTTC	TRBV3-1	TRBJ2-5	few	TRBD2
CASKDGGIKNQPQHF	TGTGCCAGTAAGGATGGGGGGATTAAGAATCAGCCCCAGCATTTT	TRBV19	TRBJ1-5	once	.
CASSQVWTEAFF	TGTGCCAGCAGCCAAGTTTGGACTGAAGCTTTCTTT	TRBV14	TRBJ1-1	many	.
CATSRRQGDEKLFF	TGTGCCACCAGCAGGCGCCAAGGGGATGAAAAACTGTTTTTT	TRBV15	TRBJ1-4	.	.
CASSPPGTDTQYF	TGCGCCAGCAGTCCTCCGGGCACAGATACGCAGTATTTT	TRBV10-1	TRBJ2-3	many	.
CASRPPGSTGELFF	TGTGCCAGCAGGCCGCCGGGAAGCACCGGGGAGCTGTTTTTT	TRBV12-3/TRBV12-4	TRBJ2-2	few	.
CASRLSGGAETQYF	TGTGCCAGCAGATTAAGTGGAGGGGCAGAGACCCAGTACTTC	TRBV11-2	TRBJ2-5	many	.
CASSLKGYIRNEQYF	TGTGCCAGCAGTTTAAAGGGGTACATCCGGAACGAGCAGTACTTC	TRBV28	TRBJ2-7	many	.
CASSSGPLAGGSYEQYF	TGTGCCAGCAGCTCCGGCCCACTAGCGGGAGGGTCCTACGAGCAGTACTTC	TRBV9	TRBJ2-7	many	TRBD2
CASSSPRQGARETQYF	TGTGCCAGCAGTTCCCCGCGGCAGGGGGCACGAGAGACCCAGTACTTC	TRBV28	TRBJ2-5	few	TRBD1
CASSLIGGNSPLHF	TGTGCCAGCAGTTTAATAGGGGGAAATTCACCCCTCCACTTT	TRBV27	TRBJ1-6	.	.
CASSTYALAGYNEQFF	TGTGCCAGCAGCACGTATGCGCTAGCGGGTTACAATGAGCAGTTCTTC	TRBV7-9	TRBJ2-1	few	TRBD2
CASSPPSYNEQFF	TGTGCCAGCAGCCCGCCCAGCTACAATGAGCAGTTCTTC	TRBV11-2	TRBJ2-1	many	.
CAISEQANEQFF	TGTGCCATCAGTGAACAGGCTAATGAGCAGTTCTTC	TRBV10-3	TRBJ2-1	many	.
CASRLTSGRVGELFF	TGTGCCAGCAGATTGACTAGCGGGAGAGTCGGGGAGCTGTTTTTT	TRBV6-1	TRBJ2-2	.	TRBD2
CASSYHWRDTEAFF	TGTGCCAGCAGCTACCACTGGAGGGACACTGAAGCTTTCTTT	TRBV11-2	TRBJ1-1	many	.
CASSESAASSYNEQFF	TGTGCCAGTAGTGAATCAGCGGCGAGCTCCTACAATGAGCAGTTCTTC	TRBV19	TRBJ2-1	many	.
CASREHRLQGMFGNQPQHF	TGTGCCAGCAGAGAACACCGGCTACAGGGAATGTTTGGCAATCAGCCCCAGCATTTT	TRBV2	TRBJ1-5	many	.
CASSTSGGWGGDSSYNEQFF	TGTGCCAGCAGCACATCAGGGGGCTGGGGCGGAGACAGCTCCTACAATGAGCAGTTCTTC	TRBV11-1	TRBJ2-1	many	TRBD1
CASSSRYDYTF	TGTGCCAGCAGTTCAAGATATGACTACACCTTC	TRBV28	TRBJ1-2	many	.
CASSVFPAYEQYF	TGTGCCAGCAGCGTCTTTCCTGCCTACGAGCAGTACTTC	TRBV12-3/TRBV12-4	TRBJ2-7	few	.